This entry describes one T cell receptor (beta chain). Trimming cost V 6 bases and J 1 base, with 6 bases left between them. The germline CDR1 and CDR2 sequences are ENHRY and SYGVKD. This CDR3 spans 13 amino acids. Some clones are missing from TCRdb's copy, which holds only in-frame ones; the method was immunoSEQ multiplex PCR. Here the sample spans fewer than 85,000 clones, 85% to 95% being singletons. The sample comes from a study of technical replicates of blood from a handful of donors. The sample taken for sequencing was PBMCs. This sequence was found in a human donor in good health. Some clones in this sample may be carry-over from other donors' samples. This chain joins TRBV10-3 and TRBJ1-4; D is perhaps TRBD1 (5 bases). Here the CDR3 reads CAISGGTNEKLFF. CDR3 bases: TGTGCCATCAGCGGGGGAACTAATGAAAAACTGTTTTTT.